What follows describes a single TCR beta chain. Its cognate antigen has yet to be identified. No much larger clonotype is one base removed from it; base qualities were not supplied. CDR1 and CDR2 are drawn from the germline V gene (reference sequence): MNHNY, SVGAGI. Germline trimming: 5 bases from V, 3 bases from J; junction bases outside gene matches: 11. Spanning cysteine to phenylalanine, the CDR3 consists of 16 amino acids. The DNA shown is the 48-base CDR3, in frame from base 1. This entry is derived from a study of blood T cell repertoires in COVID-19 (dated by TCRdb to the early 2020s). Study-wide context: Samples from collaborators originated in the United States, Italy and Spain and spanned both the acute and convalescent phases of COVID-19. Where available, HLA class I and class II types were taken from metadata supplied by the sample provider and were not determined by assay-based typing. Sample metadata almost always included a de-identified subject ID, COVID-19 status, age in years and sex. The repertoires were released in a freely available public database intended as a resource for research on the immune response to SARS-CoV-2. The material from the prospective study consisted of cDNA or gDNA derived from T cells, B-cell-depleted T cells, or PBMCs. The samples were drawn from the first 160 participants of the ongoing ImmuneRACE study and from over 950 subjects provided by 6 global collaborators. Deeply sampled blood TCRbeta repertoires from subjects exposed to, actively infected with, or recovered from COVID-19 were included in the dataset.

A second Seattle source provided samples from volunteer blood donors who had recovered from COVID-19. Collaborating institutions collected whole blood in K2EDTA tubes following their own protocols. For TCRbeta analysis, collaborators shipped samples in one of three forms: frozen whole blood, isolated PBMCs, or DNA extracted from either of those sample types. TCRbeta CDR3 regions were amplified from genomic DNA using the immunoSEQ Assay, a bias-controlled multiplex PCR. Regarding the original processing steps: Within the assay, amplification of reference gene primers was used to estimate how many nucleated cells each sample contained. Sequence reads were collapsed and filtered to measure the absolute abundance of every unique TCRbeta CDR3 rearrangement. Productive Simpson clonality was computed per sample as the square root of Simpson's diversity index over productive rearrangements. Here the immuneACCESS table is served through TCRdb, limited to in-frame sequences with V and J called. Missing clones are a known gap in these copies; in checked studies unresolved V genes cover under half, and the rest lacks a known reason. V and J calls and clone size are as listed in that table; D and trimming were resolved from the DNA. The sample profile shows fewer than 200,000 clones; approximately 85% of them were found once. The ten top clones hold 7.5% to 9.5% of the sample.

Paper-wide results and their limitations: The quantity of clinical and demographic metadata differed by source and by participant and was supplied without curation.

Specimen: peripheral blood. The chain joins TRBV6-6 to TRBJ2-7; 9 of the junction bases match TRBD1. The receptor was derived from a man aged 40-55 years who had recovered from COVID-19. The CDR3 corresponds to CASSLSSRDRVYEQYF. The sequenced DNA: TGTGCCAGCAGTCTCTCGTCCCGGGACAGGGTCTACGAGCAGTACTTC.